A selection of T cell receptor beta chains follows, all from one sample in a study of CD8 T cells in Susac syndrome. TCRdb re-called the immunoSEQ multiplex PCR reads with MiXCR, one entry per CDR3 protein. The top ten clones hold approximately 0.12% of a sample with under 200,000 distinct CDR3 sequences, around 96% of them seen once. The sequencing sample was made of CD4+ T cells from PBMCs. All receptors come from a human donor with Susac syndrome. Both conserved end residues are part of each CDR3. The D gene is left open where the match is weak. Part of the rows lack a size; the others show once, few, many or a class for expanded clones.

- TRBJ2-1 - TRBV11-2 TGTGCCAGCAGCTTAGGCCACCTCGCCTACAATGAGCAGTTCTTC CASSLGHLAYNEQFF
- TRBJ1-2 - TRBV7-2 TGTGCCAGCAGCGCCCGAAGGGGAGGGAGCTATGGCTACACCTTC CASSARRGGSYGYTF
TRBD2 TRBJ2-3 - TRBV4-3 TGCGCCAGCAGCCAAGATCCGTCGGCTAGCGGGCTCGGTGATACGCAGTATTTT CASSQDPSASGLGDTQYF
- TRBJ1-6 - TRBV6-5 TGTGCCAGCAGTTACGGGCAGGATGCTTCACCCCTCCACTTT CASSYGQDASPLHF
- TRBJ1-2 - TRBV20-1 TGCAGTGCTAGAGACCATACTAACTATGGCTACACCTTC CSARDHTNYGYTF
- TRBJ2-1 - TRBV5-1 TGCGCCAGCAGCTTGGCGGCGAGGGAGCAGTTCTTC CASSLAAREQFF
TRBD2 TRBJ2-3 - TRBV7-2 TGTGCCAGCAGCACGAGCGCGGGGAGGGCAGATACGCAGTATTTT CASSTSAGRADTQYF
- TRBJ2-1 - TRBV7-2 TGTGCCAGCAGCTTAGATTACGCCTACAATGAGCAGTTCTTC CASSLDYAYNEQFF
- TRBJ1-2 - TRBV24-1 TGTGCCACCAGCCCAGGGCCAAGGGCGGACTATGGCTACACCTTC CATSPGPRADYGYTF
TRBD2 TRBJ2-3 once TRBV5-1 TGCGCCAGTACCCGGGGTAGCGGGGGAGATACGCAGTATTTT CASTRGSGGDTQYF
- TRBJ2-2 - TRBV20-1 TGCAGTGCCCCGGTGGAGGCCAGGAACACCGGGGAGCTGTTTTTT CSAPVEARNTGELFF
TRBD1 TRBJ1-2 - TRBV30 TGTGCCTGGGACAACAGGGGGCGGAACTATGGCTACACCTTC CAWDNRGRNYGYTF
- TRBJ2-7 - TRBV7-2 TGTGCCAGCACCTCCGACGGCGGAACAACCTACGAGCAGTACTTC CASTSDGGTTYEQYF
- TRBJ1-5 - TRBV30 TGTGCCTGGAGTTTGGGGGGCGTTCAGCCCCAGCATTTT CAWSLGGVQPQHF
TRBD1 TRBJ2-2 - TRBV4-3 TGCGCCAGCAGCCAAGCGGATACAGGGGGCGCTTACACCGGGGAGCTGTTTTTT CASSQADTGGAYTGELFF
- TRBJ1-5 - TRBV4-1 TGCGCCAGCAGCCGCCCCCCCGAGACTGCTAATCAGCCCCAGCATTTT CASSRPPETANQPQHF
TRBD2 TRBJ2-2 - TRBV30 TGTGCCTGGAGAGGACTAGCCCTCCACGGGGAGCTGTTTTTT CAWRGLALHGELFF
TRBD1 TRBJ1-2 - TRBV7-8 TGTGCCAGCAGCTTAGCGGGACAGGGGGCTGGCTACACCTTC CASSLAGQGAGYTF
- TRBJ2-2 - TRBV14 TGTGCCAGCAGCCAAGATGGGTTCGGGGAGCTGTTTTTT CASSQDGFGELFF
TRBD1 TRBJ1-1 - TRBV28 TGTGCCAGCAGTCCTTCGGGGCAGGGGGTCCTGAACACTGAAGCTTTCTTT CASSPSGQGVLNTEAFF
- TRBJ2-3 - TRBV14 TGTGCCAGCAGCCTCCGAAGAGATACGCAGTATTTT CASSLRRDTQYF
TRBD2 TRBJ2-7 - TRBV9 TGTGCCAGCAGCGTAGATGGGCGGGAGGTGCAGTACTTC CASSVDGREVQYF
TRBD1 TRBJ2-5 - TRBV7-8 TGTGCCAGCAGCTTTCTGAAACCGGGACAGGTCAAAGAGACCCAGTACTTC CASSFLKPGQVKETQYF
- TRBJ1-2 - TRBV19 TGTGCCAGTAGCCGACGGACTCACTATGGCTACACCTTC CASSRRTHYGYTF
TRBD1 TRBJ1-1 - TRBV19 TGTGCCAGTAGCAGGAAGGGACAGGGGAACACTGAAGCTTTCTTT CASSRKGQGNTEAFF
TRBD1 TRBJ1-4 - TRBV18 TGTGCCAGCTCACCATTCGGGACAGGTGAAAAACTGTTTTTT CASSPFGTGEKLFF
- TRBJ2-5 - TRBV9 TGTGCCAGCAGCGTCGGAGGGTCGAGCCAAGAGACCCAGTACTTC CASSVGGSSQETQYF
- TRBJ2-2 - TRBV14 TGTGCCAGCAGCCAACTGTGGGGAGTTGGAGACACCGGGGAGCTGTTTTTT CASSQLWGVGDTGELFF
- TRBJ2-1 - TRBV30 TGTGCCTGGAGTGGTGGTGAGCAGTTCTTC CAWSGGEQFF
TRBD1 TRBJ1-1 - TRBV29-1 TGCAGCGTTTTACAGGGGTTGAACACTGAAGCTTTCTTT CSVLQGLNTEAFF
TRBD1 TRBJ2-1 - TRBV19 TGTGCCAGTAGCAAACAGGGGGCGTCGAATGAGCAGTTCTTC CASSKQGASNEQFF
TRBD2 TRBJ2-1 - TRBV7-6 TGTGCCAGCAGCCGAAGCGGGAGGGCCAATGAGCAGTTCTTC CASSRSGRANEQFF
- TRBJ2-3 - TRBV7-3 TGTGCCAGCAGCTTAAGTAAGATCACAGATACGCAGTATTTT CASSLSKITDTQYF
- TRBJ2-4 - TRBV12-3/TRBV12-4 TGTGCCAGCAGTTTAGGTCAGGTAGCCAAAAACATTCAGTACTTC CASSLGQVAKNIQYF
TRBD2 TRBJ2-1 - TRBV2 TGTGCCAGCAACCGGGAGGGATACAATGAGCAGTTCTTC CASNREGYNEQFF
- TRBJ1-6 - TRBV28 TGTGCCAGCAGCCTCCCGGGGCCGGGAGGTCGTTCACCCCTCCACTTT CASSLPGPGGRSPLHF
TRBD2 TRBJ2-7 - TRBV4-2 TGTGCCAGCAGCCAAGCAACGGCGAGGGCTAGCGGGAACCACGAGCAGTACTTC CASSQATARASGNHEQYF
- TRBJ1-1 - TRBV28 TGTGCCAGCAGCCTCACCAACAGACTAGTCTTT CASSLTNRLVF
- TRBJ1-4 once TRBV19 TGTGCCAGTAGTTTCGCAGGGAAGACAACTAATGAAAAACTGTTTTTT CASSFAGKTTNEKLFF
TRBD1 TRBJ2-3 - TRBV12-3/TRBV12-4 TGTGCCAGCAGGGGACAGGGAATGCAGTATTTT CASRGQGMQYF
TRBD1 TRBJ2-7 once TRBV15 TGTGCCACCAGCACTCACAGGGGCGAGCAGTACTTC CATSTHRGEQYF
- TRBJ1-5 - TRBV18 TGTGCCAGCTCACCACAGGGGCCGCCCCAGCATTTT CASSPQGPPQHF
TRBD1 TRBJ2-4 - TRBV28 TGTGCCAGCAGTTCCGGACAGGGGGATAACATTCAGTACTTC CASSSGQGDNIQYF
- TRBJ1-1 - TRBV4-1 TGCGCCAGCAGCCCGCAGGAGGACACTGAAGCTTTCTTT CASSPQEDTEAFF
TRBD2 TRBJ2-5 - TRBV20-1 TGCAGTGCTAGTTTCCCCCTAGCGGAAGAGACCCAGTACTTC CSASFPLAEETQYF
TRBD2 TRBJ2-3 - TRBV14 TGTGCCAGCAGCCAGTCCGGGGGGGATACGCAGTATTTT CASSQSGGDTQYF
- TRBJ1-4 - TRBV28 TGTGCCAGCAGCCCGACAGGAACTAATGAAAAACTGTTTTTT CASSPTGTNEKLFF
- TRBJ2-5 - TRBV7-2 TGTGCCAGCAGCTTAGGACAGGTTCGAGGAGAGACCCAGTACTTC CASSLGQVRGETQYF